This TCR beta chain came from a study of cytomegalovirus exposure and HLA in healthy donors. This CDR3 has 15 residues. In germline, CDR1 is SGHRS, CDR2 YFSETQ. Trimming cost V 7 bases and J 0 bases, with 17 bases left between them. The PCR had 60 Vbeta and 13 Jbeta primers. Sequencing was performed with immunoSEQ multiplex PCR; in TCRdb, only in-frame clones are kept and a portion is missing. The repertoire holds approximately 170,000 clones, around 85% seen once, with 1.3% in the top ten. The specimen sequenced was PBMCs. The TCR comes from a man aged 45-60 years in good health and CMV-seropositive. This chain connects TRBV5-1 to TRBJ2-7, with TRBD1 as a possible D gene (6 bases). This CDR3 is CASGPGQFSSYEQYF. The DNA of the CDR3 is TGCGCCAGCGGCCCCGGACAGTTTAGCTCCTACGAGCAGTACTTC.